This passage covers 22 T cell receptor beta chains from one sample sequenced in a study of blood T cell repertoires in COVID-19. Profiling relied on immunoSEQ multiplex PCR, and the TCRdb table lists in-frame clones only, not all of them. Of 50,000 to 65,000 clones in the sample, roughly 80% were seen once. Sequences were obtained from peripheral blood. The source is a man in his fifties or sixties with COVID-19, enrolled during active disease.

This clone was seen only once. The DNA of the CDR3 is TGCGCCAGCAGCTTGAGCGGGAGTTACAATGAGCAGTTCTTC. Translating gives CASSLSGSYNEQFF. The chain carries TRBV5-1 and TRBJ2-1; 8 positions match TRBD2. The length of the CDR3 is 14 residues. V was pared by 1 base and J by 4 bases, with 1 base of the junction left unmatched. Germline assignment: CDR1 SGHRS and CDR2 YFSETQ.

The genes are TRBV6-4 and TRBJ2-3; the match to TRBD2 covers 9 bases. Germline V gene sequence: CDR1 MRHNA, CDR2 SNTAGT. The CDR3 runs 14 residues. The V segment lost 5 bases and the J segment 1 base; nucleotides outside the gene matches: 1. Here the CDR3 reads CASSPSGGTDTQYF. CDR3 bases: TGTGCCAGCAGTCCTAGCGGGGGCACAGATACGCAGTATTTT.

The rearrangement uses TRBV19 and TRBJ1-2; TRBD1 might be the D (5 bases). This CDR3 region has 15 residues. The germline CDR1 and CDR2 sequences are LNHDA and SQIVND (reference sequence). V was trimmed by 4 bases and J by 6 bases, leaving 18 bases between them. In DNA, the CDR3 is TGTGCCAGTAGTAGGGGGGGGGATGGCACGGATGGCTACACCTTC. Its translation is CASSRGGDGTDGYTF.

The chain combines TRBV19 with TRBJ1-5, with D tentatively TRBD1 (5 bases). This CDR3 region has 14 residues. Trimming stripped 1 base from V and 2 bases from J, with 6 bases between. Germline V gene lookup returns CDR1 LNHDA and CDR2 SQIVND (reference sequence). The CDR3 nucleotides are TGTGCCAGTAGTATAGTAGGGGGCAATCAGCCCCAGCATTTT. This translates into CASSIVGGNQPQHF. Using reference TRBV19 and TRBJ1-5 for the parts outside the CDR3, the full variable domain is DGGITQSPKYLFRKEGQNVTLSCEQNLNHDAMYWYRQDPGQGLRLIYYSQIVNDFQKGDIAEGYSVSREKKESFPLTVTSAQKNPTAFYLCASSIVGGNQPQHFGDGTRLSIL.

The chain uses TRBV18 and TRBJ1-5; D call uncertain. CDR1 and CDR2 (germline): KGHSH, LQKENI. The CDR3 extends over 16 amino acids. The V gene lost 3 bases and the J gene lost 0 bases, with 12 bases spanning the gap. The CDR3 loop reads CASSPAGSNSNQPQHF. CDR3 DNA: TGTGCCAGCTCACCGGCAGGAAGCAATAGCAATCAGCCCCAGCATTTT. Filled out from reference TRBV18 and TRBJ1-5, the complete variable domain reads NAGVMQNPRHLVRRRGQEARLRCSPMKGHSHVYWYRQLPEEGLKFMVYLQKENIIDESGMPKERFSAEFPKEGPSILRIQQVVRGDSAAYFCASSPAGSNSNQPQHFGDGTRLSIL.

The chain has TRBV19 and TRBJ2-1; TRBD1 matches at 8 bases. This CDR3 contains 16 residues. Germline-derived CDR1 and CDR2 are LNHDA and SQIVND (reference sequence). V shed 0 bases and J 2 bases; nucleotides not matched to a gene: 3. This CDR3 is CASSIEAGGPYNEQFF. CDR3 coding DNA: TGTGCCAGTAGTATAGAGGCAGGGGGCCCCTACAATGAGCAGTTCTTC.

For the CDR3, the DNA is TGTGCCAGCAGTTTAGGGGGGGGAATAAGCAATCAGCCCCAGCATTTT. Protein sequence: CASSLGGGISNQPQHF. The rearrangement joins TRBV28 to TRBJ1-5; tentatively, D is TRBD1 (5 bases). Germline V gene sequence: CDR1 MDHEN, CDR2 SYDVKM. Trimming took off 2 bases at V and 1 base at J, with 12 bases between the two ends. CDR3 length equals 16 residues.

The chain recombines TRBV5-4 with TRBJ1-3; possibly TRBD1 for D (5 bases). This CDR3 is 15 amino acids long. V dropped 4 bases and J dropped 0 bases, with 11 bases sitting between them. The V gene's germline CDR1 is SGHNT and CDR2 YYREEE (reference sequence). CDR3 DNA sequence: TGTGCCAGCAGCACGGGACTCAACTCTGGAAACACCATATATTTT. Protein sequence: CASSTGLNSGNTIYF.

CDR3 sequence: CASPLLAATEAFF. Written as DNA, the CDR3 is TGTGCCAGCCCTTTGCTCGCGGCCACTGAAGCTTTCTTT. The V call is TRBV6-5, the J call TRBJ1-1; D is uncertain. CDR1 is MNHEY and CDR2 is SVGAGI in the germline V gene. The V gene lost 8 bases and the J gene lost 4 bases, with 14 bases spanning the gap. The CDR3 totals 13 residues.

V gene TRBV5-6 combines with J gene TRBJ1-1, with D uncertain. Deletions cut 4 bases from V and 2 bases from J, with 3 bases between. Germline CDR1 reads SGHDT; CDR2 reads YYEEEE. The CDR3 length is 11 residues. The CDR3 protein is CASSLNTEAFF. DNA of the CDR3: TGTGCCAGCAGCCTTAACACTGAAGCTTTCTTT. The full variable domain, its missing parts supplied by reference TRBV5-6 and TRBJ1-1, is DAGVTQSPTHLIKTRGQQVTLRCSPKSGHDTVSWYQQALGQGPQFIFQYYEEEERQRGNFPDRFSGHQFPNYSSELNVNALLLGDSALYLCASSLNTEAFFGQGTRLTVV.

The CDR3 DNA sequence: TGTGCCAGCAGTTTATCGGCCGGGAGCTATGGCTACACCTTC. Translation: CASSLSAGSYGYTF. The chain uses TRBV28 and TRBJ1-2; D unclear. Trimming shortened V by 1 base and J by 4 bases, and 10 bases separated the two germline ends. Germline loops: CDR1 MDHEN, CDR2 SYDVKM. This CDR3 has 14 amino acids.

The chain recombines TRBV19 with TRBJ2-4, with D maybe TRBD2 (5 bases). The germline V gene encodes CDR1 LNHDA and CDR2 SQIVND (reference sequence). The CDR3 loop spans 18 amino acids. V dropped 0 bases and J dropped 1 base, with 16 bases sitting between them. The chain's CDR3 is CASSIDSGFGTAKNIQYF. The CDR3 region has the DNA TGTGCCAGTAGTATAGACTCGGGATTTGGTACCGCCAAAAACATTCAGTACTTC.

This clone turned up a few times. V is TRBV9 and J is TRBJ2-1; TRBD1 aligns across 10 bases. The CDR3 runs to 14 residues. From germline, CDR1 is SGDLS and CDR2 YYNGEE. With V trimmed by 3 bases and J by 9 bases, 6 bases remained unmatched. CDR3 in amino acids: CASSGQGAGGEQFF. The CDR3 DNA reads TGTGCCAGCAGCGGACAGGGGGCAGGCGGTGAGCAGTTCTTC.

This sequence joins TRBV4-2 and TRBJ2-5; 10 bases match TRBD2. The germline V gene has CDR1 LGHNA and CDR2 YNFKEQ. With V trimmed by 0 bases and J by 7 bases, 8 bases remained unmatched. This CDR3 contains 16 residues. The CDR3 nucleotides are TGTGCCAGCAGCCAAGATTGGAGACTAGCGGGCGGGACCCAGTACTTC. Protein product: CASSQDWRLAGGTQYF.

This rearrangement joins TRBV7-3 to TRBJ1-2; D perhaps matches TRBD1 (6 bases). This CDR3 is 14 amino acids long. Germline CDR1 is SGHTA and CDR2 is FQGTGA. The V end lost 1 base, the J end lost 8 bases, and 14 bases lay between the germline ends. As DNA, the CDR3 is TGTGCCAGCAGCTTAAGTAGTGCAGGGGTCGGCTACACCTTC. Its translation is CASSLSSAGVGYTF.

The V gene is TRBV30, the J gene TRBJ2-5, with 7 positions matching TRBD2. In germline, CDR1 is GTSNPN, CDR2 SVGIG (reference sequence). V lost 7 bases, J lost 0 bases, and 5 bases stayed unmatched. The CDR3 sequence is 13 residues long. The CDR3 loop reads CASTGGNQETQYF. CDR3 nucleotide sequence: TGTGCCTCTACGGGGGGAAACCAAGAGACCCAGTACTTC.

A note on this clone: A single base separates this from a much larger clone, so it may be a read error. The V and J genes are TRBV11-3 and TRBJ1-1, with D possibly matching TRBD1 (6 bases). Germline V gene sequence: CDR1 SGHNT, CDR2 YENEEA. V was shortened by 2 bases and J by 4 bases, with 8 bases between the two germline ends. This CDR3 is 13 amino acids long. CDR3 sequence: CASSLQGSTEAFF. In DNA form, the CDR3 reads TGTGCCAGCAGCTTACAGGGGAGCACTGAAGCTTTCTTT. The whole variable domain, filled in from reference TRBV11-3 and TRBJ1-1, reads EAGVVQSPRYKIIEKKQPVAFWCNPISGHNTLYWYLQNLGQGPELLIRYENEEAVDDSQLPKDRFSAERLKGVDSTLKIQPAELGDSAVYLCASSLQGSTEAFFGQGTRLTVV.

The rearrangement links TRBV3-1 (or the pseudogene TRBV3-2) to TRBJ1-2; D may be TRBD1 (6 bases). The CDR3 loop spans 16 amino acids. V lost 0 bases, J lost 6 bases, and 17 bases lay in between. In germline, CDR1 is LGHDT, CDR2 YNNKEL (reference sequence). CDR3 residues: CASSQDHGGQRNGYTF. The CDR3 region has the DNA TGTGCCAGCAGCCAAGATCATGGCGGACAGCGGAATGGCTACACCTTC.

This clone appeared once. J is TRBJ2-3 and V is TRBV2, with a tentative D call TRBD2 (5 bases). V gave up 10 bases and J gave up 7 bases, with 18 bases separating them. The CDR3 runs 13 residues. CDR1 and CDR2 from the germline V gene are SNHLY and FYNNEI. The CDR3 loop is CATYARGSHTQYF. The CDR3 nucleotides are TGTGCCACCTATGCCCGGGGATCACATACGCAGTATTTT.

J is TRBJ2-3 and V is TRBV3-1 (or the pseudogene TRBV3-2); D might be TRBD2 (5 bases). Deletions cut 4 bases from V and 6 bases from J, with 14 bases between. The CDR3 covers 14 residues. CDR1 is LGHDT, CDR2 YNNKEL, per germline (reference sequence). This CDR3 reads CASSPLLAADTQYF. As DNA, the CDR3 is TGTGCCAGCAGCCCCCTCCTAGCAGCCGATACGCAGTATTTT.

The chain is built from TRBV15 and TRBJ1-6; D not resolved. Germline V lookup: CDR1 LNHNV, CDR2 YYDKDF (reference sequence). Trimming removed 5 bases from V and 7 bases from J, with 9 bases in between. CDR3 length equals 13 residues. The CDR3 protein is CATSGLENSPLHF. CDR3 in DNA: TGTGCCACCAGCGGGCTGGAAAATTCACCCCTCCACTTT.

The V and J genes are TRBV9 and TRBJ1-2, with a weak D call TRBD1 (6 bases). The V and J ends lost 2 bases and 4 bases respectively, with 12 bases between them. CDR1 and CDR2 (germline): SGDLS, YYNGEE. This CDR3 is built from 14 residues. Here the CDR3 DNA reads TGTGCCAGCAGCGTTGGGGGGGCGACCTATGGCTACACCTTC. Encoded protein: CASSVGGATYGYTF.